The 20 T cell receptor beta chains below all came from one sample that was sequenced in a study of breast tumors, draining lymph nodes, adjacent tissues. TCRdb re-analysed the multiplex PCR reads in MiXCR, keeping a single row per CDR3 protein. In the table there are approximately 100,000 distinct CDR3 sequences, 21% of which are singletons. Samples came from axillary lymph nodes draining the breast cancer. The sample was axillary lymph node tissue. These receptors all stem from a female donor with breast cancer. Some clones in this sample may be carry-over from other donors' samples.

This clonotype was detected many times. The chain recombines TRBV11-2 with TRBJ2-7; D might be TRBD1 (6 bases). The CDR3 length is 15 residues. V lost 2 bases, J lost 3 bases, and 14 bases lay in between. Germline CDR1 SGHAT, CDR2 FQNNGV. CDR3 residues: CASSLSPGHVYEQYF. As DNA, the CDR3 is TGTGCCAGCAGCTTAAGCCCGGGACACGTCTACGAGCAGTACTTC.

This clonotype was seen many times. CDR3 coding DNA: TGTGCCACTCGGGACAGGGGGCTTTACGAGCAGTACTTC. As protein: CATRDRGLYEQYF. The chain couples TRBV19 to TRBJ2-7; 12 positions agree with TRBD1. Looked up from germline, CDR1 is LNHDA and CDR2 is SQIVND (reference sequence). This CDR3 contains 13 residues. After removal of 10 bases from V and 4 bases from J, the junction contained 5 bases not matched to a gene.

This clonotype has ten or more counts. The chain uses TRBV6-5 and TRBJ1-2; 7 nucleotides align to TRBD1. Germline values: CDR1 MNHEY, CDR2 SVGAGI. The trim removed 0 bases at V and 3 bases at J, leaving 4 bases unmatched. There are 15 residues in the CDR3. This chain's CDR3 is CASSYSWTGHYGYTF. The CDR3 DNA reads TGTGCCAGCAGTTACTCTTGGACAGGCCACTATGGCTACACCTTC.

This clonotype was seen many times. The V gene is TRBV19, the J gene TRBJ2-3; 7 bases line up with TRBD2. Germline V gives CDR1 LNHDA, CDR2 SQIVND (reference sequence). V gave up 6 bases and J gave up 4 bases; unmatched junction bases: 7. This CDR3 region has 14 residues. CDR3 protein: CASRAGVFADTQYF. CDR3 nucleotide sequence: TGTGCCAGTAGGGCGGGAGTTTTCGCAGATACGCAGTATTTT.

In this sample, this clonotype turned up a few times. The chain combines TRBV3-1 with TRBJ2-1; possible D gene TRBD2, 5 bases. Trimming took 2 bases from V and 5 from J, leaving 7 bases between them. CDR1 and CDR2 (germline): LGHDT, YNNKEL (reference sequence). The length of the CDR3 is 13 residues. The CDR3 reads CASSQTLDNEQFF. In DNA, the CDR3 is TGTGCCAGCAGCCAAACACTAGACAATGAGCAGTTCTTC.

This clonotype has just a few counts. V gene TRBV3-1 combines with J gene TRBJ2-1; D might be TRBD2 (7 bases). V was pared by 4 bases and J by 7 bases, with 17 bases between. The CDR3 has 15 amino acids. Per germline, CDR1 LGHDT and CDR2 YNNKEL (reference sequence). The CDR3 spells CASSRGGVQGNEQFF. Here the CDR3 DNA reads TGTGCCAGCAGCCGGGGAGGGGTCCAGGGGAATGAGCAGTTCTTC.

Notes on this clonotype: The conserved phenylalanine or tryptophan is not found at the CDR3 terminus, so this likely reflects a read error. This chain uses TRBV12-3 or TRBV12-4 with TRBJ1-2; perhaps TRBD1 as D (6 bases). V gave up 5 bases and J gave up 5 bases, with 18 bases separating them. CDR3 length: 15 amino acids. CDR3 bases: TGTGCCAGCAGTATAGTCGGGGGGCGAGGGTATGGCTACACCCTC. Translation gives CASSIVGGRGYGYTL.

The chain carries TRBV2 and TRBJ2-3; D unclear. Trimming took off 2 bases at V and 0 bases at J, with 6 bases between the two ends. CDR3 length: 14 residues. Germline values: CDR1 SNHLY, CDR2 FYNNEI. CDR3 in DNA: TGTGCCAGCAGTGAACAGTCTAGCACAGATACGCAGTATTTT. This sequence encodes CASSEQSSTDTQYF.

This clonotype was seen at least ten times. The chain carries TRBV20-1 and TRBJ1-6, with D uncertain. Germline V gene data show CDR1 as DFQATT and CDR2 as SNEGSKA (reference sequence). The CDR3 sequence is 12 residues long. The V end was cut by 2 bases, the J end by 8 bases, with 7 bases between. CDR3 DNA: TGCAGTGCTAGAACGCCCGATTCACCCCTCCACTTT. It codes for CSARTPDSPLHF.

This clonotype has only a few counts. This rearrangement joins TRBV3-1 to TRBJ2-1; maybe TRBD2 (5 bases). The germline V and J ends were trimmed by 0 bases and 8 bases, with 8 bases remaining between them. CDR3 length: 13 residues. Germline V gene sequence: CDR1 LGHDT, CDR2 YNNKEL (reference sequence). This CDR3 reads CASSQDYGDEQFF. CDR3 sequence (DNA): TGTGCCAGCAGCCAAGACTACGGGGATGAGCAGTTCTTC.

This clonotype was recorded at least ten times. The chain employs TRBV2 and TRBJ2-7; tentatively, D is TRBD2 (5 bases). Germline V lookup: CDR1 SNHLY, CDR2 FYNNEI. Between the trimmed V and J ends, which lost 2 bases and 4 bases, there was a span of 9 bases. The CDR3 spans 13 residues. This CDR3 is CASSEIEGYEQYF. CDR3 DNA sequence: TGTGCCAGCAGTGAAATCGAGGGTTACGAGCAGTACTTC.

This clonotype was seen repeatedly, ten times or more. The J gene is TRBJ2-7, the V gene TRBV11-2, with 12 bases aligning to TRBD2. V lost 5 bases and J lost 1; bases outside the gene matches: 6. The germline V gene encodes CDR1 SGHAT and CDR2 FQNNGV. This CDR3 is built from 16 residues. The CDR3 loop reads CASSLPGLAGSYEQYF. The CDR3 coding sequence is TGTGCCAGCAGCCTCCCCGGACTAGCGGGGTCCTACGAGCAGTACTTC.

The table lists this clonotype with many counts. The CDR3 nucleotides read TGTGCCAGCAGCTTAGCGGGTGTAGGTGGGTACGGCAATCAGCCCCAGCATTTT. Encoded protein: CASSLAGVGGYGNQPQHF. The chain is built from TRBV7-9 and TRBJ1-5; D is undetermined. Trimming stripped 0 bases from V and 2 bases from J, with 17 bases between. Germline values: CDR1 SEHNR, CDR2 FQNEAQ (reference sequence). The CDR3 covers 18 residues.

In this sample, this clonotype turned up many times. The rearrangement joins TRBV7-9 to TRBJ2-7; D remains ambiguous. The CDR3 totals 14 residues. Germline V CDR1 and CDR2: SEHNR, FQNEAQ (reference sequence). Trimming stripped 3 bases from V and 2 bases from J, with 11 bases between. CDR3 sequence (DNA): TGTGCCAGCAGCTTCCCTGATAACACCTACGAGCAGTACTTC. It yields the protein CASSFPDNTYEQYF.

This clonotype was recorded at least ten times. This chain links TRBV7-2 with TRBJ1-2; D remains unclear. Germline-derived CDR1 and CDR2 are SGHTA and FQGNSA. CDR3 length: 16 residues. Trimming cost V 0 bases and J 1 base, with 12 bases left between them. DNA for the CDR3: TGTGCCAGCAGCTTAGCCTGGGTAGGCGGTAACTATGGCTACACCTTC. Its translation: CASSLAWVGGNYGYTF.

In its sample, this clonotype was seen once. A much larger clone lies a single base off, so this may be a read error. The CDR3 spells CVSSEVYGYTF. DNA for the CDR3: TGTGTCAGCAGTGAGGTCTATGGCTACACCTTC. V and J are TRBV25-1 and TRBJ1-2; D is undetermined. CDR3 size: 11 residues. The germline CDR1 and CDR2 sequences are MGHDK and SYGVNS.

The table lists this clonotype with many counts. CDR3 region: CASSLVVTGIYGYTF. CDR3 bases: TGCGCCAGCAGCTTGGTGGTGACAGGGATTTATGGCTACACCTTC. The J gene is TRBJ1-2, the V gene TRBV5-1, with 7 bases identical to TRBD1. Losses at the gene ends were 0 bases for V and 5 bases for J; bases not matched to a gene: 7. Germline V gives CDR1 SGHRS, CDR2 YFSETQ. CDR3 size: 15 residues.

This clonotype was counted many times. The rearrangement links TRBV6-6 to TRBJ1-3, with a tentative D call TRBD1 (5 bases). The CDR3 contains 15 residues. Germline lookup yields CDR1 MNHNY and CDR2 SVGAGI (reference sequence). V lost 0 bases and J 6 bases, leaving 12 bases between the germline ends. The CDR3 nucleotides read TGTGCCAGCAGTTACTCGATTCGGGGGACAAACACCATATATTTT. Protein product: CASSYSIRGTNTIYF.

This clonotype was detected many times. The chain employs TRBV30 and TRBJ2-7; D not resolved. This CDR3 region has 12 residues. Germline CDR1 reads GTSNPN; CDR2 reads SVGIG (reference sequence). V lost 1 base and J lost 2, with 6 bases in between. DNA for the CDR3: TGTGCCTGGAGTGCCGACGCCTACGAGCAGTACTTC. It encodes CAWSADAYEQYF.

This clonotype has at least ten counts. The chain recombines TRBV5-1 with TRBJ2-7; TRBD2 agrees at 14 bases. The ends lost 4 bases at V and 2 bases at J; junction bases unmatched: 2. The CDR3 runs 15 residues. Germline CDR1 is SGHRS and CDR2 is YFSETQ. As DNA, the CDR3 is TGCGCCAGCAGCCCGACTAGCGGGAGGGCCTACGAGCAGTACTTC. This sequence encodes CASSPTSGRAYEQYF. The variable domain in full, completed from reference TRBV5-1 and TRBJ2-7, reads KAGVTQTPRYLIKTRGQQVTLSCSPISGHRSVSWYQQTPGQGLQFLFEYFSETQRNKGNFPGRFSGRQFSNSRSEMNVSTLELGDSALYLCASSPTSGRAYEQYFGPGTRLTVT.